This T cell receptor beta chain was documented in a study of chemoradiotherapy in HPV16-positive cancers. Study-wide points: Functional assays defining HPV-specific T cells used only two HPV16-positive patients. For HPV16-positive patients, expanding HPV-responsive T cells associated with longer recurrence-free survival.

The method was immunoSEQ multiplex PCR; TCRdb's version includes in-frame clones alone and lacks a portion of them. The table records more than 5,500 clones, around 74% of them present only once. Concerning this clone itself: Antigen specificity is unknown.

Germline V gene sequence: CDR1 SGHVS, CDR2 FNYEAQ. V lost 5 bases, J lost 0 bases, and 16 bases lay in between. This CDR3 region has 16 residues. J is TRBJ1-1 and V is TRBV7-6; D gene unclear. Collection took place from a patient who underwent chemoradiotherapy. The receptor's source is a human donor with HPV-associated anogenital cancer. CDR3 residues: CASSPRTEDLNTEAFF. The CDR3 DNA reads TGTGCCAGCAGCCCCCGGACGGAGGATTTGAACACTGAAGCTTTCTTT.